This T cell receptor (beta chain) is drawn from a study of T cell responses to AZD1222 COVID-19 vaccine (dated by TCRdb to about 2021). Regarding the study in general: TCR sequencing covered roughly 230 trial participants: 207 given two doses of AZD1222 and 26 given two doses of MenACWY control vaccine. Enrollment into the trials was organized by age into subgroups of 18-55, 56-69 and 70-plus years, and those subgroups contained roughly 140, 27 and 60 TCR-sequenced participants, respectively. The study at large found these results: CD4 TCRs associated with the vaccine covered the entire spike protein, and the dominant responses were in regions 160-218 and 743-854. Spike-specific TCR breadth and depth rose significantly after two AZD1222 doses compared with day 0 and with MenACWY recipients. Conclusions about previously exposed vaccinees are limited, since just 5 to 7 AZD1222 recipients were seropositive for SARS-CoV-2 at baseline. Participants were mostly white British and included more females than males, and it was suggested by the authors that clonal diversity may have been underestimated. In the small 56-69-year group, the increase in depth fell short of significance, most likely because of low power. Because no day 14 peak-response samples were available, repertoires were characterized only after the peak T cell response. Reportedly, almost half of the unique spike-specific TCRs recognized epitopes lying outside the regions that are mutated in the B.1.351 and B.1.1.7 variants.

Interpreted using the paper, the time point label stands for: about 28 days (+/-7) after the second vaccine dose. AZD1222 recipients given second doses at about 4 weeks or at about 12 weeks were pooled, since spike-specific TCR depth and breadth were not found to differ between the two schedules. Vaccinee samples came from UK trials COV001 and COV002, including a single-blind randomized controlled phase 2/3 trial of AZD1222 (ChAdOx1 nCoV-19) in healthy adults. For TCRbeta chain sequencing, PBMC samples were collected from trial participants at day 0 and at day 28 after the second dose. Reading from cysteine to phenylalanine, the CDR3 counts 15 amino acids. Of the read, only the CDR3 DNA is kept; its 45 bases are in frame from base 1. Deletion took 10 bases off V and 2 bases off J, with a span of 17 bases between the germline ends. The germline V gene yields SNHLY for CDR1 and FYNNEI for CDR2. Turning to this clone: The antigen this receptor binds is unknown. Base qualities are not at hand, and no much larger clone is one base apart.

The CDR3 regions of human TCRbeta chains were analyzed by immunosequencing. The paper's processing steps were these. Repertoire TCRs were checked for matches against a reference library of SARS-CoV-2-specific TCRs that had been generated using the MIRA antigen-specificity platform. Breadth meant the fraction of unique TCRs that were SARS-CoV-2-associated, whereas depth meant the fraction of total T cells that were SARS-CoV-2-associated. Using the MIRA data, every spike-specific TCR was mapped to the spike region that the TCR reacted to and assigned to either a CD4 or a CD8 class. Log10-transformed breadth and depth values were compared by one-way ANOVA with Sidak's multiple comparisons tests. TCRdb carries this immuneACCESS record with in-frame sequences only. Its versions omit some clonotypes, under half of them owing to an unresolved V gene in the studies checked, with the rest unexplained. V and J calls and clone size come straight from that table; D and trimming were deduced from the DNA. Across this sample there are about 110,000 clones, with 70% to 90% seen only once. 4.8% of the sample lies in the top ten.

The TCR originated in an adult who received the AZD1222 COVID-19 vaccine. The V gene is TRBV2 and the J gene is TRBJ2-2; the D match is possibly TRBD1 or TRBD2, with 5 bases aligned in each. The sequences come from peripheral blood, collected 28 days after the second AZD1222 dose. The CDR3 region has the sequence CATSRDGGNTGELFF. The DNA is TGTGCCACATCTCGGGACGGAGGAAACACCGGGGAGCTGTTTTTT.